These 8 T cell receptor beta chains were sequenced from one sample in a study of cytomegalovirus exposure and HLA in healthy donors. It was with 60 Vbeta and 13 Jbeta primers that the PCR ran. Produced via immunoSEQ multiplex PCR; TCRdb's table is partial and in-frame only. Of 120,000 or so clones in the sample, 70% to 80% were seen once. The sample comprised PBMCs. These TCRs come from a middle-aged man in good health and CMV-seropositive.

This CDR3 is CASSHWRSGANVLTF. The DNA for the CDR3 is TGTGCCAGCAGTCACTGGAGATCTGGGGCCAACGTCCTGACTTTC. The chain employs TRBV27 and TRBJ2-6; no clear D gene. The V and J ends lost 5 bases and 1 base respectively, with 9 bases between them. CDR1 is MNHEY and CDR2 is SMNVEV in the germline V gene (reference sequence). CDR3 size: 15 residues.

V usage is TRBV7-9 and J usage is TRBJ1-6; D not resolved. CDR1 and CDR2 from the germline V gene are SEHNR and FQNEAQ (reference sequence). Trimming left V 5 bases short and J 12 bases short, with 17 bases between. The CDR3 length is 14 residues. CDR3 amino acids: CASSPMGGGGPLHF. CDR3 sequence (DNA): TGTGCCAGCAGCCCGATGGGTGGTGGCGGACCCCTCCACTTT.

The CDR3 nucleotides read TGCAGCGTTGAAGCTAATACAGATACGCAGTATTTT. Encoded protein: CSVEANTDTQYF. The gene calls are TRBV29-1 and TRBJ2-3; D is ambiguous. Germline values: CDR1 SQVTM, CDR2 ANQGSEA. The V end was cut by 1 base, the J end by 3 bases, with 5 bases between. The CDR3 contains 12 residues.

The chain links TRBV28 to TRBJ2-1, with D possibly TRBD2 on 5 matching bases. CDR1 is MDHEN, CDR2 SYDVKM, per germline. V lost 3 bases to trimming and J lost 4 bases, with 16 bases between them. This CDR3 has 16 residues. CDR3: CASSFVAGGSYNEQFF. CDR3 in DNA: TGTGCCAGCAGTTTTGTGGCCGGCGGGTCGTACAATGAGCAGTTCTTC.

As to this clone: The junction departs from germline at one end; a sequencing error may be responsible. The chain carries TRBV19 and TRBJ1-1, with a tentative D call TRBD1 (5 bases). In germline, CDR1 is LNHDA, CDR2 SQIVND (reference sequence). This CDR3 has 15 residues. The DNA for the CDR3 is TGTGCCGGTAGTGCAAGGGAGGACATGAACACTGAAGCTTTCTTT. It codes for CAGSAREDMNTEAFF.

The chain has TRBV19 and TRBJ2-4; unclear D gene. The germline gives CDR1 LNHDA, CDR2 SQIVND (reference sequence). The V gene lost 2 bases and the J gene lost 0 bases, with 14 bases spanning the gap. CDR3 length: 17 residues. The CDR3, as DNA: TGTGCCAGTAGTATAAAGCCCCCAAATCTAGCCAAAAACATTCAGTACTTC. This codes for CASSIKPPNLAKNIQYF.

The chain combines TRBV21-1 with TRBJ2-1; the table gives TRBD1 as D, unverified against the DNA. TRBV21-1 has pseudogene status. The CDR3 is 18 residues long. The CDR3 reads CASSKCQGGQGGYNEQFF. DNA of the CDR3: TGTGCCAGCAGCAAATGTCAAGGAGGACAGGGAGGTTACAATGAGCAGTTCTTC.

This clone has only one observation. The CDR3 is CASSRTATNEKLFF. The CDR3 DNA follows: TGTGCCAGCAGTAGGACAGCAACTAATGAAAAACTGTTTTTT. This sequence joins TRBV6-5 and TRBJ1-4; TRBD1 is a possible D gene (6 bases). Deletions cut 5 bases from V and 0 bases from J, with 7 bases between. This CDR3 has 14 amino acids. CDR1 MNHEY and CDR2 SVGAGI come from the germline V gene.